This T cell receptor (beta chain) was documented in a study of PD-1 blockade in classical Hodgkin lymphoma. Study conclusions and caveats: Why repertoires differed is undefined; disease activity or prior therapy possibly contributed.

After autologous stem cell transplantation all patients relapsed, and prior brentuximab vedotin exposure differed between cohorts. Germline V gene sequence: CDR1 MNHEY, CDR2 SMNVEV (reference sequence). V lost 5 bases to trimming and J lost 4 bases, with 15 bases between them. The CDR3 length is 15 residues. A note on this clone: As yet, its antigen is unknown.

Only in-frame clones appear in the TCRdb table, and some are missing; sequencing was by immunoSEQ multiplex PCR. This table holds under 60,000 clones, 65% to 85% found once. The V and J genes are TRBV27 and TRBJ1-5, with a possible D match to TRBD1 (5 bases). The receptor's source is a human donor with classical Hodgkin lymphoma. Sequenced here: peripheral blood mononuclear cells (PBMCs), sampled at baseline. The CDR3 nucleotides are TGTGCCAGCAGTCCTCAGGGCAGGAGTAATCAGCCCCAGCATTTT. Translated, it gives CASSPQGRSNQPQHF.